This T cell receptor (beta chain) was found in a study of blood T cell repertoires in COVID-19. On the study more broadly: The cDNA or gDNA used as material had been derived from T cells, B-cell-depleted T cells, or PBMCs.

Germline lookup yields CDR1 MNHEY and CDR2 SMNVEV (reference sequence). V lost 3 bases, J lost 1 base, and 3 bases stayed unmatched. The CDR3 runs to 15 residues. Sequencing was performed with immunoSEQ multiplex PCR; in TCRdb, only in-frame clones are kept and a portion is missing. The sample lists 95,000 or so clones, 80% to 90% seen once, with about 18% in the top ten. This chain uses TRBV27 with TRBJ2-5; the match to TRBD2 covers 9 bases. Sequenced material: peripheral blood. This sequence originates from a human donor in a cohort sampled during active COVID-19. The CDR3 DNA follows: TGTGCCAGCAGTTTTTGGCGGGGGGGCCAAGAGACCCAGTACTTC. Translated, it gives CASSFWRGGQETQYF.